The clone carrying this T cell receptor beta chain was observed many times. Its antigen is unidentified. This sample was taken from a study of T cells in Graves' hyperthyroidism and ophthalmopathy. V was cut by 4 bases and J by 6 bases, with 19 bases left in between. The CDR3 covers 16 residues. Germline CDR1 reads SGHRS; CDR2 reads YFSETQ. Broader study findings: Most thyroid-expanded clonotypes above 0.001 were also found in blood.

The CDR3 regions of TCR beta were amplified from RNA transcripts. The TCR CDR3 first-round RT-PCR relied on the HTBI primer set. TCRdb re-analysed the multiplex PCR reads in MiXCR, keeping a single row per CDR3 protein. The sample includes hundreds of thousands of distinct CDR3 sequences, approximately 14% seen only once; the top ten take about 15%. Among the patients, aged 18 to 65, hyperthyroidism was newly diagnosed and had lasted under 2 months. Sample: blood. This sequence joins TRBV5-1 and TRBJ2-2; a possible D gene is TRBD1 (6 bases). This TCR was sampled from a woman aged 40 to 49 with Graves' hyperthyroidism. This CDR3 reads CASSLQGGDVSGELFF. In DNA form, the CDR3 reads TGCGCCAGCAGCCTACAAGGGGGTGATGTGTCCGGGGAGCTGTTTTTT.